The 12 T cell receptor beta chains listed next were all sequenced from one sample in a study of shared T cell receptors in the human thymus. This table comes from immunoSEQ multiplex PCR, and its TCRdb copy is limited to in-frame clones, with some not included. The data show hundreds of thousands of clones, more than 85% seen once. Material for sequencing was thymocytes. The receptors originated from a human donor.

The genes are TRBV28 and TRBJ2-7; 7 bases align to TRBD2. Trimming cost V 0 bases and J 3 bases; bases outside gene matches: 8. The germline CDR1 and CDR2 sequences are MDHEN and SYDVKM. CDR3 length: 16 residues. The CDR3 nucleotides are TGTGCCAGCAGTTTATGGGGGAGCGGGACCGACTACGAGCAGTACTTC. It is translated as CASSLWGSGTDYEQYF.

The genes are TRBV28 and TRBJ1-5, with 10 bases matching TRBD1. Losses at the gene ends were 2 bases for V and 11 bases for J; bases not matched to a gene: 12. This CDR3 is 16 amino acids long. Germline CDR1 reads MDHEN; CDR2 reads SYDVKM. The CDR3 region has the DNA TGTGCCAGCAGTTTAATCGGACAGGGGGGGAAGTGGTCCCAGCATTTT. It is translated as CASSLIGQGGKWSQHF.

The chain is built from TRBV29-1 and TRBJ2-3; 11 bases are shared with TRBD1. This CDR3 has 14 residues. CDR1 SQVTM and CDR2 ANQGSEA come from the germline V gene. With 6 bases clipped from V and 5 bases from J, the junction kept 7 bases outside the gene matches. The CDR3 sequence: CSVAGQGAGDTQYF. CDR3 bases: TGCAGCGTGGCAGGACAGGGGGCAGGAGATACGCAGTATTTT.

The V gene is TRBV7-9, the J gene TRBJ2-7; possible D gene TRBD2, 6 bases. CDR3 length: 13 amino acids. Germline V gene lookup returns CDR1 SEHNR and CDR2 FQNEAQ (reference sequence). V was trimmed by 5 bases and J by 4 bases, leaving 12 bases between them. CDR3 sequence: CASSLDGGYEQYF. The CDR3 region has the DNA TGTGCCAGCAGCCTAGACGGAGGGTACGAGCAGTACTTC. Full variable domain (remainder filled in from reference TRBV7-9 and TRBJ2-7): DTGVSQNPRHKITKRGQNVTFRCDPISEHNRLYWYRQTLGQGPEFLTYFQNEAQLEKSRLLSDRFSAERPKGSFSTLEIQRTEQGDSAMYLCASSLDGGYEQYFGPGTRLTVT.

The chain carries TRBV6-6 and TRBJ1-1, with D uncertain. Trimming shortened V by 6 bases and J by 3 bases, and 11 bases separated the two germline ends. The CDR3 spans 13 residues. CDR1 MNHNY and CDR2 SVGAGI come from the germline V gene (reference sequence). CDR3 in DNA: TGTGCCAGCAGCCCTCCCGGGGACACTGAAGCTTTCTTT. Encoded protein: CASSPPGDTEAFF.

The chain employs TRBV4-1 and TRBJ2-3; D gene ambiguous. The germline gives CDR1 MGHRA, CDR2 YSYEKL. V lost 0 bases, J lost 1 base, and 8 bases lay in between. CDR3 length: 15 amino acids. Here the CDR3 reads CASSQDSPGTDTQYF. CDR3 coding DNA: TGCGCCAGCAGCCAAGATAGTCCAGGCACAGATACGCAGTATTTT.

The genes are TRBV10-3 and TRBJ2-2, with 7 bases identical to TRBD2. V trimming: 0 bases; J trimming: 2 bases; junction bases outside the gene matches: 3. CDR3 length: 16 residues. The germline CDR1 and CDR2 sequences are ENHRY and SYGVKD. CDR3 nucleotide sequence: TGTGCCATCAGTGAGTCGCGGGAGAGCAACACCGGGGAGCTGTTTTTT. Protein product: CAISESRESNTGELFF.

The J gene is TRBJ2-1, the V gene TRBV10-3; the D gene could be TRBD1 or TRBD2 (6 bases each). The CDR3 is made up of 17 amino acids. The V end lost 1 base, the J end lost 6 bases, and 19 bases lay between the germline ends. Germline assignment: CDR1 ENHRY and CDR2 SYGVKD. CDR3 DNA sequence: TGTGCCATCAGTGAGTTGGAGGCGGGACACCTTGTCAATGAGCAGTTCTTC. This sequence encodes CAISELEAGHLVNEQFF.

This chain joins TRBV5-6 and TRBJ2-2, with D possibly being TRBD2 (6 bases). V shed 1 base and J shed 3 bases, with 10 bases lying between them. The CDR3 is 15 residues long. Germline V gene data show CDR1 as SGHDT and CDR2 as YYEEEE. CDR3 DNA: TGTGCCAGCAGCTTGATCGGGGAGGACACCGGGGAGCTGTTTTTT. Translating it yields CASSLIGEDTGELFF.

The chain has TRBV13 and TRBJ1-3; 7 bases agree with TRBD1. CDR3 length: 15 residues. With 6 bases clipped from V and 2 bases from J, the junction kept 7 bases outside the gene matches. Germline V CDR1 and CDR2: PRHDT, FYEKMQ (reference sequence). CDR3 in amino acids: CASSYRGLAGNTIYF. The CDR3 nucleotides read TGTGCCAGCAGTTACAGGGGACTTGCTGGAAACACCATATATTTT.

The genes are TRBV5-4 and TRBJ2-1, with 9 bases identical to TRBD2. In germline, CDR1 is SGHNT, CDR2 YYREEE (reference sequence). The V and J ends lost 4 bases and 7 bases, in that order; junction bases with no gene match: 12. This CDR3 is built from 16 residues. This chain's CDR3 is CASSALGGTSLNEQFF. CDR3 DNA sequence: TGTGCCAGCAGCGCTTTGGGAGGGACTAGCTTGAATGAGCAGTTCTTC.

This rearrangement joins TRBV6-1 to TRBJ2-5, with 8 bases fitting TRBD1. The CDR3 length is 14 residues. With 10 bases clipped from V and 1 base from J, the junction kept 8 bases outside the gene matches. Per germline, CDR1 MNHNS and CDR2 SASEGT. The CDR3 here is CATTFDRGQETQYF. Written as DNA, the CDR3 is TGTGCCACCACCTTCGACAGGGGCCAAGAGACCCAGTACTTC.